This T cell receptor beta chain came from a study of blood T cell repertoires in COVID-19. Turning to the study itself: The analysed material was cDNA or gDNA that came from T cells, B-cell-depleted T cells, or PBMCs.

Per the authors' pipeline: Using reference gene primer amplification, nucleated cell counts were estimated. Some clones are missing from TCRdb's copy, which holds only in-frame ones; the method was immunoSEQ multiplex PCR. That table supplies the V and J calls and clone size; D and trimming were determined from the DNA. This sample carries roughly 430,000 clones, roughly 86% of them seen once, and the ten largest clones take roughly 2%. The V gene end was trimmed by 2 bases and the J gene end by 0 bases; junction bases not matched to a gene: 3. This CDR3 region has 15 residues. Looked up from germline, CDR1 is SGHVS and CDR2 is FQNEAQ. The study recruited people aged 18 to 89 years across roughly 25 US areas. Cohorts were determined from participant-reported clinical history.

The receptor was derived from a woman aged 40 to 49 with acute COVID-19. J is TRBJ1-1 and V is TRBV7-8, with 7 nucleotides matching TRBD1. Sequencing was carried out using PBMCs or T cells enriched from blood (not recorded which). The CDR3 loop reads CASSLRTGLNTEAFF. CDR3 coding DNA: TGTGCCAGCAGCTTACGGACAGGTCTGAACACTGAAGCTTTCTTT.